This T cell receptor (beta chain) was sequenced for a study of cytomegalovirus exposure and HLA in healthy donors. Study-level background: Falling in the Caucasian-associated ancestry cluster were about four fifths of a few hundred genotyped donors. Study-level points and caveats: Segments of the TCR beta V type were, in most cases, productive about 87% or about 30% of the time in an earlier analysis. The presence/absence work took it that sequencing depth was about the same across donors. HLA restriction was apparent for most CMV-associated TCR beta chains in a later analysis.

This clone was recorded once. Its antigen is unidentified. The PCR used 60 Vbeta and 13 Jbeta primers. Repertoires were generated with immunoSEQ multiplex PCR, while TCRdb's copy carries only in-frame clones and drops some. The sample holds roughly 150,000 clones, around 86% seen once. Material for sequencing was PBMCs. This TCR was sampled from a male donor in good health and CMV-seronegative.

The CDR3 DNA reads TGTGCCAGCAGTTACAGCGGTGGGACAAACAATCAGCCCCAGCATTTT. Residues: CASSYSGGTNNQPQHF. The genes are TRBV6-5 and TRBJ1-5; possibly TRBD1 for D (6 bases). V lost 2 bases and J lost 3, with 14 bases in between. CDR3 length: 16 residues. From germline, CDR1 is MNHEY and CDR2 SVGAGI.